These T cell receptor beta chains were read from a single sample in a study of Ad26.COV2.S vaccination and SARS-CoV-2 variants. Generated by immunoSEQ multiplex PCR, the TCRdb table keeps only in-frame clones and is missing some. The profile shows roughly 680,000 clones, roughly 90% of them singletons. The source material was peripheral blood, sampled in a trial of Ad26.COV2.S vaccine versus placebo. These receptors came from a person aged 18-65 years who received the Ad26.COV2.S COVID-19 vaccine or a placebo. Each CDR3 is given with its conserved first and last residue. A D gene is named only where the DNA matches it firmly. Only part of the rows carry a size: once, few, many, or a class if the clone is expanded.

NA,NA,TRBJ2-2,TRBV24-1,CATSGRRGNTGELFF,TGTGCCACTTCAGGAAGACGGGGCAACACCGGGGAGCTGTTTTTT
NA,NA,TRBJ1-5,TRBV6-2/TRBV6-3,CASSDDGNQPQHF,TGTGCCAGCAGCGACGACGGTAATCAGCCCCAGCATTTT
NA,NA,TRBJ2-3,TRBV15,CATSSDSVSTDTQYF,TGTGCCACCAGCAGCGACTCCGTTAGCACAGATACGCAGTATTTT
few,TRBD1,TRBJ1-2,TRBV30,CAWRLGQGGGGYTF,TGTGCCTGGAGGTTGGGACAGGGAGGAGGTGGCTACACCTTC
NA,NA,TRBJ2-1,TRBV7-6,CASRPQGLGYNEQFF,TGTGCCAGCAGACCCCAGGGATTGGGCTACAATGAGCAGTTCTTC
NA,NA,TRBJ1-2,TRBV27,CASSGTSNYGYTF,TGTGCCAGCAGTGGGACTTCTAACTATGGCTACACCTTC
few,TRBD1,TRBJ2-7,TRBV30,CAWSADRGHEQYF,TGTGCCTGGAGTGCTGACAGGGGTCACGAGCAGTACTTC
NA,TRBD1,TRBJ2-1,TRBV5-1,CASSPGTGVSNEQFF,TGCGCCAGCAGCCCCGGGACAGGGGTGAGCAATGAGCAGTTCTTC
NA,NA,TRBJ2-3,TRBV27,CASSLGGGTDTQYF,TGTGCCAGCAGTTTAGGTGGGGGCACAGATACGCAGTATTTT
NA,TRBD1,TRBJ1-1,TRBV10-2,CASRSGQRNTEAFF,TGCGCCAGCAGGTCGGGACAGCGGAACACTGAAGCTTTCTTT
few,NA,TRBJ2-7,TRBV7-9,CASSSTATSDEQYF,TGTGCCAGCAGCTCCACAGCGACGAGCGACGAGCAGTACTTC
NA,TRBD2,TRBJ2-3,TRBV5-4,CASSLFLAGGSTDTQYF,TGTGCCAGCAGCTTGTTCTTAGCGGGAGGGAGCACAGATACGCAGTATTTT
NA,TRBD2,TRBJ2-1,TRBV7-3,CASSSSGGAREQFF,TGTGCCAGCAGCTCTAGCGGGGGGGCTCGAGAGCAGTTCTTC
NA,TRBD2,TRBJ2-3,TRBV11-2,CASSLRLAVLDTQYF,TGTGCCAGCAGCTTACGGCTAGCGGTGTTAGATACGCAGTATTTT
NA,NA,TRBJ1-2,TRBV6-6,CASSRGTGYGYTF,TGTGCCAGCAGTCGGGGCACAGGTTATGGCTACACCTTC
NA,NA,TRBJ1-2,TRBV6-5,CASSGVRGYTF,TGTGCCAGCTCGGGAGTTCGTGGCTACACCTTC
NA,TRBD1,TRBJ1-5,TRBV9,CASSPGTGENQPQHF,TGTGCCAGCAGCCCTGGGACAGGGGAAAATCAGCCCCAGCATTTT
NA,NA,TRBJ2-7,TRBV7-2,CASSLAQRTRPVDF,TGTGCCAGCAGCTTAGCGCAAAGGACCAGGCCAGTGGACTTC
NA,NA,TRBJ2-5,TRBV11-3,CASSLWGDAQETQYF,TGTGCCAGCAGCTTATGGGGGGACGCACAAGAGACCCAGTACTTC
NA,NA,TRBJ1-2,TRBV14,CASSHRGNYGYTF,TGTGCCAGCAGCCATAGGGGTAACTATGGCTACACCTTC
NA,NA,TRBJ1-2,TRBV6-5,CASSYGIGGYTF,TGTGCCAGCAGTTACGGTATCGGTGGCTACACCTTC
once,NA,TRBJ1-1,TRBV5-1,CASSLNIGTYTEAFF,TGCGCCAGCAGCTTGAATATAGGCACCTACACTGAAGCTTTCTTT